This is a list of T cell receptor beta chains from one sample in a study of cytomegalovirus exposure and HLA in healthy donors. The table came from immunoSEQ multiplex PCR; TCRdb's copy has only in-frame clones and leaves some out. There are some 130,000 clones in the sample; about 80% occur only once, and 1% to 1.5% lies in the top ten. Sequenced sample: PBMCs. The receptor source for this set is a male donor in good health and CMV-seropositive. CDR3s include the opening cysteine and the closing phenylalanine or tryptophan. Each record gives: CDR3 length, D gene, clone size, J gene, V gene, CDR3 DNA, CDR3 protein. The D gene is left open where the match is weak. Expanded clones are given a class, and other clones once, few, many or no size at all.

>15|TRBD2|NA|TRBJ2-2|TRBV7-3
TGTGCCAGCAGCCAGACTAGCGGGGATATCGGGGAGCTGTTTTTT
CASSQTSGDIGELFF
>17|TRBD2|few|TRBJ2-2|TRBV19
TGTGCCAGTAGTATCTCCTTCCGGGGGGGATTTACCGGGGAGCTGTTTTTT
CASSISFRGGFTGELFF
>15|TRBD1|NA|TRBJ2-4|TRBV5-1
TGCGCCAGCAGCTTGGACAGGGGTGGCAAAAACATTCAGTACTTC
CASSLDRGGKNIQYF
>17|NA|few|TRBJ2-1|TRBV5-1
TGCGCCAGCAGCCCCTCTTTCCAGCGGAGCTCCTACAATGAGCAGTTCTTC
CASSPSFQRSSYNEQFF
>15|NA|NA|TRBJ2-7|TRBV6-5
TGTGCCAGCAGTAATTCCGGGACTCTCCCCTACGAGCAGTACTTC
CASSNSGTLPYEQYF
>17|TRBD2|NA|TRBJ2-2|TRBV19
TGTGCCAGTAGTATAGATACTAGCGGGGGGGCGACCGGGGAGCTGTTTTTT
CASSIDTSGGATGELFF
>17|TRBD2|NA|TRBJ2-6|TRBV9
TGTGCCAGCAGCGCTAGCGGGCTGCGTTCGGGGGCCAACGTCCTGACTTTC
CASSASGLRSGANVLTF
>16|TRBD1|NA|TRBJ2-7|TRBV7-9
TGTGCCAGCAGCCAAAGGGGACAGCGATTTTCCTACGAGCAGTACTTC
CASSQRGQRFSYEQYF
>12|NA|NA|TRBJ1-1|TRBV5-6
TGTGCCAGCAGCTTGGGTCCGGCTGAAGCTTTCTTT
CASSLGPAEAFF
>16|TRBD2|NA|TRBJ2-2|TRBV28
TGTGCCAGCAGATTACTAGCGGGAGTAGGGTCCGGGGAGCTGTTTTTT
CASRLLAGVGSGELFF
>15|TRBD2|once|TRBJ2-3|TRBV28
TGTGCCAGCAGCCCAGCGGGAGGGGGTACAGATACGCAGTATTTT
CASSPAGGGTDTQYF
>16|TRBD1|NA|TRBJ1-4|TRBV11-2
TGTGCCAGCAGCTCCGGGACAGGGGCGCCTAATGAAAAACTGTTTTTT
CASSSGTGAPNEKLFF
>14|NA|few|TRBJ1-2|TRBV7-9
TGTGCCAGCAGCTTAGAGGGCGGTTCGGGAGGCTACACCTTC
CASSLEGGSGGYTF
>17|TRBD2|once|TRBJ2-7|TRBV7-2
TGTGCCAGCAGCTTCTCCCGGGCTAGCGGGAGCTCCTACGAGCAGTACTTC
CASSFSRASGSSYEQYF
>14|NA|NA|TRBJ1-4|TRBV6-6
TGTGCCAGCAGCAGGGGTTTGGACGATGAAAAACTGTTTTTT
CASSRGLDDEKLFF
>13|NA|NA|TRBJ1-4|TRBV28
TGTGCCAGCAGTTTAGGGGGGAACGAAAAACTGTTTTTT
CASSLGGNEKLFF
>18|TRBD1|NA|TRBJ1-1|TRBV27
TGTGCCAGTCTGGGGGCCGGACAGGGACTTCACCCGAACACTGAAGCTTTCTTT
CASLGAGQGLHPNTEAFF
>16|TRBD2|NA|TRBJ2-7|TRBV4-2
TGTGCCAGCAGCCAATTTCTAAGCGGGACGCCCTACGAGCAGTACTTC
CASSQFLSGTPYEQYF
>15|NA|NA|TRBJ2-5|TRBV4-1
TGCGCCAGCAGCCAAGGTCCAGGGTCCCAAGAGACCCAGTACTTC
CASSQGPGSQETQYF
>18|NA|NA|TRBJ1-5|TRBV4-1
TGCGCCAGCAGCCACCTCCGAGGGATCCAGGGGCAACCGGGGCCCCAGCATTTT
CASSHLRGIQGQPGPQHF
>16|NA|NA|TRBJ2-1|TRBV7-6
TGTGCCAGCAGCTTAACCCCCGGACAGCAATACAATGAGCAGTTCTTC
CASSLTPGQQYNEQFF
>17|TRBD1|few|TRBJ2-3|TRBV6-1
TGTGCCAGCAGTGTAAGCACCGGGACAGGGATCACAGATACGCAGTATTTT
CASSVSTGTGITDTQYF
>14|TRBD2|once|TRBJ2-5|TRBV19
TGTGCCAGTAGCACTCTAGCGGTCCAAGAGACCCAGTACTTC
CASSTLAVQETQYF
>13|NA|NA|TRBJ1-1|TRBV2
TGTGCCAGCAGTGGACAGATGAACACTGAAGCTTTCTTT
CASSGQMNTEAFF
>17|TRBD2|NA|TRBJ2-7|TRBV7-9
TGTGCCAGCAGCAGACTAGCGGGGGGGCCGAGGGGGTACGAGCAGTACTTC
CASSRLAGGPRGYEQYF
>18|TRBD1|NA|TRBJ1-3|TRBV15
TGTGCCACCAGCTATTCTAGGGGCAGGGGGATTTCTGGAAACACCATATATTTT
CATSYSRGRGISGNTIYF
>15|TRBD1|NA|TRBJ1-6|TRBV5-1
TGCGCCAGCAGTTTGACCGGGACAGTTAATTCACCCCTCCACTTT
CASSLTGTVNSPLHF